A single T cell receptor beta chain is shown here with its context. Its target antigen remains unknown. No much larger clone is present one base from it, and per-base qualities are unavailable. In the prospective study, participants were about 18 to 100 years old, resided in around 25 geographic areas of the United States, and were enrolled through a virtual design. In the prospective study, cohorts were assigned on the basis of participant-reported clinical history obtained from a screening survey and a study questionnaire. Recovered participants in ImmuneRACE Cohort 3 were defined as having two consecutive negative NP/OP PCR tests, clearance from a healthcare professional, or resolution of symptoms. In the prospective study, mobile phlebotomists collected whole blood, serum and a nasopharyngeal or oropharyngeal swab from each participant. Participants in the prospective study had the option to provide additional blood draws and questionnaires over a roughly 2-month period. Before DNA extraction, prospective study blood samples were shipped either frozen or at room temperature.

CDR1 and CDR2, per the germline V gene, are MDHEN and SYDVKM. V and J lose 6 bases and 3 bases, and a span of 9 bases separates them. The CDR3 spans 13 residues, from the cysteine through the phenylalanine. Here the CDR3 DNA is all that survives: 39 bases in frame from base 1. The sample comes from a study of blood T cell repertoires in COVID-19 (dated by TCRdb to 2020 to 2021). In the study overall: Samples from collaborators originated in the United States, Italy and Spain and spanned both the acute and convalescent phases of COVID-19. The material from the prospective study consisted of cDNA or gDNA derived from T cells, B-cell-depleted T cells, or PBMCs. Deeply sampled blood TCRbeta repertoires from subjects exposed to, actively infected with, or recovered from COVID-19 were included in the dataset. A freely available public database, intended as a resource for researchers studying the immune response to SARS-CoV-2, is where the repertoires were released. Samples came from the ongoing ImmuneRACE study (first 160 participants) plus 1,254 subjects from 6 global collaborators. The sample metadata nearly always contained a de-identified subject ID, COVID-19 status, age in years and sex. Where available, HLA class I and class II types were taken from metadata supplied by the sample provider and were not determined by assay-based typing.

The immunoSEQ Assay, a bias-controlled multiplex PCR, was used to amplify TCRbeta CDR3 regions from genomic DNA. Per the source publication's procedure: The number of nucleated cells in each sample was estimated from the amplification of reference gene primers within the assay. To quantify the absolute abundance of each unique TCRbeta CDR3 rearrangement, sequence reads were collapsed and filtered. For each sample, productive Simpson clonality was calculated as the square root of Simpson's diversity index over productive rearrangements. This immuneACCESS table, as held by TCRdb, lists in-frame sequences with V and J called but not all clones. Of the missing ones, under half trace to an unresolved V gene in checked studies; the others have no known cause. Clone size and V and J calls were adopted from that table, with D and trimming inferred from the DNA. The sample table contains around 200,000 clones; only one count was recorded for roughly 90% of them. Jointly, the top ten make up about 0.77% of the sample.

Broad study findings and their caveats: The amount of clinical and demographic metadata varied by source and participant and was provided uncurated.

This sequence originates from a woman younger than 35 who had recovered from COVID-19. The sequence links TRBV28 to TRBJ1-5; there is no confident call for the D gene. Sequencing was performed on PBMCs or T cells enriched from blood (not recorded which). The CDR3 here reads CASSPSDNQPQHF. The DNA sequence is as follows: TGTGCCAGCAGCCCTTCAGACAATCAGCCCCAGCATTTT. Full variable domain (CDR3 extended with the reference TRBV28 and TRBJ1-5 proteins): DVKVTQSSRYLVKRTGEKVFLECVQDMDHENMFWYRQDPGLGLRLIYFSYDVKMKEKGDIPEGYSVSREKKERFSLILESASTNQTSMYLCASSPSDNQPQHFGDGTRLSIL.